The TCR beta chain described here comes from a study of graft-versus-host responses after intestinal transplantation. Study-level background: Multivisceral, liver-intestinal, or isolated intestinal grafts went to recipients. Induction using anti-thymocyte globulin, followed by tacrolimus and steroids for two to three years, was given to all recipients. Study-wide findings and caveats: Association was observed between peak circulating GvH clone levels and early post-transplant HvG declines.

This CDR3 is built from 12 residues. From germline, CDR1 is SNHLY and CDR2 FYNNEI. V shed 4 bases and J shed 4 bases, with 4 bases lying between them. With respect to this clone: Antigen specificity is unknown.

Generated by immunoSEQ multiplex PCR, the TCRdb table keeps only in-frame clones and is missing some. The sample consists of 95,000 to 150,000 clones, 85% to 95% of them appearing once. The TCR sequence derives from a human donor who received an intestinal transplant. This chain uses TRBV2 with TRBJ2-2, with no clear D. The material sequenced was unstimulated CD8+ T cells sorted from spleen or lymph node cells, taken before intestinal transplant. This CDR3 reads CASSGFTGELFF. CDR3 nucleotide sequence: TGTGCCAGCAGTGGCTTCACCGGGGAGCTGTTTTTT.